This TCR beta chain was captured in a study of tumor and adjacent non-tumor tissue in lung cancer. At the level of the study: There were some 11 adenocarcinoma, a couple of squamous cell carcinoma and 1 small cell lung cancer cases. Some 4.2 million productive TCRbeta reads were obtained per sample on average.

Notes on this clonotype: As yet, its antigen is unknown. Sequence at one end of the junction differs from germline and may be a read error.

No cell sorting was done before RNA was extracted from the tissue. The library came from three nested PCR rounds adapted from ARM-PCR protocols. TCRdb used MiXCR to reprocess the multiplex PCR reads, holding one entry per CDR3 protein. The table includes some 78,000 distinct CDR3 sequences, over 75% detected once. The CDR3 length is 16 residues. The germline V gene encodes CDR1 SQVTM and CDR2 ANQGSEA. Study-level findings and limits: Compared with tumor, normal lung showed significantly lower TCR diversity.

Source material: lung tumor tissue. The receptor's source is a woman aged 45-65 years with non-small cell lung cancer. The rearrangement joins TRBV29-1 to TRBJ2-3; the match to TRBD2 covers 11 bases. CDR3 residues: CSARGSTSGSTDTLYF. Here the CDR3 DNA reads TGCAGCGCCCGTGGCTCAACTAGCGGGAGCACAGATACGCTGTATTTT.